The 11 T cell receptor beta chains listed next were all sequenced from one sample in a study of blood T cell repertoires in COVID-19. The assay was immunoSEQ multiplex PCR, and TCRdb's table has in-frame clones only and misses some. Of over 150,000 clones listed, about 86% are singletons. The sequenced sample was PBMCs or T cells enriched from blood (not recorded which). These receptors came from a man aged 35 to 55 who had recovered from COVID-19.

V and J are TRBV4-1 and TRBJ1-3, with D possibly TRBD1 on 6 matching bases. The CDR3 extends over 16 amino acids. Trimming removed 0 bases at V and 0 bases at J, with 9 bases between. Germline CDR1 reads MGHRA; CDR2 reads YSYEKL. CDR3 sequence: CASSQDQGSSGNTIYF. The CDR3 nucleotides read TGCGCCAGCAGCCAAGATCAGGGGAGCTCTGGAAACACCATATATTTT.

The V call is TRBV12-3 or TRBV12-4, the J call TRBJ1-1; perhaps TRBD1 as D (6 bases). There are 12 residues in the CDR3. Between the trimmed V and J ends, which lost 9 bases and 5 bases, there was a span of 13 bases. This chain's CDR3 is CARRGGRTEAFF. CDR3 nucleotides: TGTGCCAGGCGCGGGGGGCGAACTGAAGCTTTCTTT.

This chain uses TRBV7-3 with TRBJ1-1; a weak D match, TRBD1 (6 bases). The length of the CDR3 is 13 residues. V lost 5 bases and J 4 bases, leaving 11 bases between the germline ends. Germline V gene sequence: CDR1 SGHTA, CDR2 FQGTGA. CDR3 coding DNA: TGTGCCAGCAGCCCACAGGGCCCCACTGAAGCTTTCTTT. As protein: CASSPQGPTEAFF.

The rearrangement links TRBV5-6 to TRBJ1-3, with 7 bases that match TRBD1. CDR1 and CDR2 from the germline V gene are SGHDT and YYEEEE. J was trimmed by 6 bases and V by 2 bases; bases with no gene match: 8. This CDR3 is 15 amino acids long. The CDR3 DNA reads TGTGCCAGCAGCTTATATGGGGACAGCATAAACACCATATATTTT. Encoded protein: CASSLYGDSINTIYF.

V usage is TRBV19 and J usage is TRBJ2-7, with a possible D match to TRBD2 (5 bases). Germline V gene data show CDR1 as LNHDA and CDR2 as SQIVND (reference sequence). The CDR3 spans 15 residues. The V end lost 3 bases, the J end lost 4 bases, and 16 bases lay between the germline ends. The CDR3 region is CASSINQKSGYEQYF. CDR3 nucleotides: TGTGCCAGTAGTATTAACCAGAAGTCGGGGTACGAGCAGTACTTC. Supplemented by reference TRBV19 and TRBJ2-7, the full variable domain reads DGGITQSPKYLFRKEGQNVTLSCEQNLNHDAMYWYRQDPGQGLRLIYYSQIVNDFQKGDIAEGYSVSREKKESFPLTVTSAQKNPTAFYLCASSINQKSGYEQYFGPGTRLTVT.

The DNA for the CDR3 is TGTGCCAGCAGCCCCGCCGGGACAGTCTCTGGGGCCAACGTCCTGACTTTC. This encodes CASSPAGTVSGANVLTF. The chain combines TRBV7-3 with TRBJ2-6; 7 positions agree with TRBD1. With V trimmed by 5 bases and J by 0 bases, 7 bases remained unmatched. There are 17 residues in the CDR3. Per germline, CDR1 SGHTA and CDR2 FQGTGA.

DNA of the CDR3: TGTGCCAGCAGCCATCGATTAACCGGGACAGGGGATAATTCACCCCTCCACTTT. Its protein product is CASSHRLTGTGDNSPLHF. The rearrangement links TRBV6-2 or TRBV6-3 to TRBJ1-6; 10 nucleotides match TRBD1. Germline CDR1 and CDR2: MNHEY and SVGEGT. This CDR3 has 18 residues. The J segment lost 5 bases and the V segment lost 6 bases, leaving 13 bases of the junction unmatched.

This CDR3 reads CAISGRTAPTAEQYF. For the CDR3, the DNA is TGTGCCATCAGCGGGAGGACAGCTCCCACCGCAGAGCAGTACTTC. The chain has TRBV10-3 and TRBJ2-7; tentative D call: TRBD2 (7 bases). The germline V gene encodes CDR1 ENHRY and CDR2 SYGVKD. This CDR3 has 15 amino acids. Deletions cut 6 bases from V and 7 bases from J, with 22 bases between.

J is TRBJ2-3 and V is TRBV19; unclear D gene. The CDR3 has 13 residues. V lost 4 bases and J lost 2, with 7 bases in between. Germline V gene data show CDR1 as LNHDA and CDR2 as SQIVND (reference sequence). The CDR3 sequence is CASSSHSTDTQYF. DNA of the CDR3: TGTGCCAGTAGTAGTCATTCCACAGATACGCAGTATTTT.

This clone was detected once. The chain joins TRBV2 to TRBJ1-1, with D possibly matching TRBD1 (5 bases). Between the trimmed V and J ends, which lost 5 bases and 1 base, there was a span of 11 bases. The CDR3 totals 14 residues. The germline V gene has CDR1 SNHLY and CDR2 FYNNEI. This CDR3 reads CASSRARENTEAFF. The CDR3 bases are TGTGCCAGCAGTCGGGCCAGGGAGAACACTGAAGCTTTCTTT. Complete variable domain (other parts from reference TRBV2 and TRBJ1-1): EPEVTQTPSHQVTQMGQEVILRCVPISNHLYFYWYRQILGQKVEFLVSFYNNEISEKSEIFDDQFSVERPDGSNFTLKIRSTKLEDSAMYFCASSRARENTEAFFGQGTRLTVV.

The V and J genes are TRBV5-1 and TRBJ1-2, with 7 bases that match TRBD1. V lost 2 bases to trimming and J lost 6 bases; unmatched junction nucleotides: 1. This CDR3 is 12 amino acids long. CDR1 and CDR2 from the germline V gene are SGHRS and YFSETQ. The CDR3 loop is CASSLQGNGYTF. CDR3 nucleotide sequence: TGCGCCAGCAGCTTACAGGGGAATGGCTACACCTTC.